These 21 T cell receptor beta chains share one sample of origin, sequenced in a study of T cells after posttransplantation cyclophosphamide. Busulfan-fludarabine conditioning, marrow transplant, and cyclophosphamide on days +3 and +4 were administered. Using immunoSEQ multiplex PCR, the repertoire was profiled, and TCRdb retains in-frame clones only, with some absent. Observed in the sample are approximately 12,000 clones, none of them singletons. The specimen comprised PBMCs, sampled after allogeneic stem cell transplant with posttransplant cyclophosphamide. The receptors were gathered from a female patient between 40 and 50 years old who received an allogeneic stem cell transplant from a related donor, was CMV-positive, and had acute GVHD only. Part of the T cell pool may stem from the graft donor.

This clone was found many times. This chain connects TRBV5-5 to TRBJ2-2; possible D gene TRBD1, 6 bases. V lost 4 bases, J lost 2 bases, and 12 bases lay in between. Germline V gene data show CDR1 as SGHKS and CDR2 as YYEKEE (reference sequence). CDR3 length: 15 residues. In DNA, the CDR3 is TGTGCCAGCAGCCCCCGGACAGTCAACACCGGGGAGCTGTTTTTT. Translated: CASSPRTVNTGELFF.

This clone was found many times. The chain has TRBV19 and TRBJ2-7; 7 bases align to TRBD2. V was pared by 1 base and J by 4 bases, with 4 bases of the junction left unmatched. CDR1 and CDR2 from the germline V gene are LNHDA and SQIVND (reference sequence). There are 14 residues in the CDR3. The CDR3 reads CASSIGGGPYEQYF. In DNA form, the CDR3 reads TGTGCCAGTAGTATAGGGGGGGGTCCATACGAGCAGTACTTC. The variable domain in full, with the rest retrieved from reference TRBV19 and TRBJ2-7, is DGGITQSPKYLFRKEGQNVTLSCEQNLNHDAMYWYRQDPGQGLRLIYYSQIVNDFQKGDIAEGYSVSREKKESFPLTVTSAQKNPTAFYLCASSIGGGPYEQYFGPGTRLTVT.

This clone is medium-sized by share. The CDR3 bases are TGTGCCAGCAGTTACTCGACAATCGGAGAGACCCAGTACTTC. Encoded protein: CASSYSTIGETQYF. The chain joins TRBV6-6 to TRBJ2-5, with D unclear. Trimming took off 0 bases at V and 4 bases at J, with 9 bases between the two ends. The CDR3 consists of 14 residues. CDR1 MNHNY and CDR2 SVGAGI come from the germline V gene (reference sequence).

This clone was seen at least ten times. This rearrangement joins TRBV19 to TRBJ2-5, with 10 positions matching TRBD2. CDR3 length equals 15 residues. V shed 2 bases and J 5 bases; nucleotides not matched to a gene: 5. Germline CDR1 and CDR2: LNHDA and SQIVND (reference sequence). The CDR3 DNA follows: TGTGCCAGTAGTATAAGTCTAGCGGGAGTCGAGACCCAGTACTTC. Translating it yields CASSISLAGVETQYF.

Many counts were recorded for this clone. The chain has TRBV7-6 and TRBJ1-3; 10 nucleotides match TRBD1. CDR1 and CDR2 (germline): SGHVS, FNYEAQ. The CDR3 length is 17 residues. Trimming took 4 bases from V and 0 from J; bases not matched to a gene: 6. The CDR3 nucleotides are TGTGCCAGCAGCTCGCGGGACAGGGGAAGCTCTGGAAACACCATATATTTT. Translated, it gives CASSSRDRGSSGNTIYF.

This clone came up many times. The chain is built from TRBV14 and TRBJ1-3, with D hard to call. V lost 2 bases, J lost 0 bases, and 8 bases lay in between. Germline CDR1 reads SGHDN; CDR2 reads FVKESK. This CDR3 region has 15 residues. The CDR3 coding sequence is TGTGCCAGCAGCCAATTGCGGTCCTCTGGAAACACCATATATTTT. Its protein is CASSQLRSSGNTIYF.

Ten or more counts support this clone. The V and J genes are TRBV5-4 and TRBJ1-1, with D possibly TRBD1 on 6 matching bases. CDR3 length: 18 amino acids. CDR1 is SGHNT, CDR2 YYREEE, per germline (reference sequence). The V and J ends lost 0 bases and 0 bases respectively, with 18 bases between them. CDR3 DNA: TGTGCCAGCAGCTTGGCTACGTTCGGGGGGGCCATGAACACTGAAGCTTTCTTT. Amino acid sequence: CASSLATFGGAMNTEAFF.

This clone showed up many times. The chain links TRBV6-1 to TRBJ2-6, with a tentative D call TRBD2 (5 bases). The V gene's germline CDR1 is MNHNS and CDR2 SASEGT. V lost 3 bases and J 3 bases, leaving 12 bases between the germline ends. The CDR3 is 16 residues long. In nucleotides, the CDR3 is TGTGCCAGCAGTGAGCAGTCCGGGGTTGGGGCCAACGTCCTGACTTTC. Its protein product is CASSEQSGVGANVLTF.

This clone was recorded many times. CDR3 bases: TGTGCCAGCAGTGAGAAGGGGAGGAATGAGCAGTTCTTC. Its protein is CASSEKGRNEQFF. J is TRBJ2-1 and V is TRBV2; a weak D match, TRBD2 (6 bases). Germline V gene lookup returns CDR1 SNHLY and CDR2 FYNNEI. Trimming took 3 bases from V and 7 from J, leaving 10 bases between them. This CDR3 has 13 residues.

This clone was found many times. The chain carries TRBV7-2 and TRBJ1-2; D is perhaps TRBD1 (6 bases). This CDR3 contains 13 residues. V lost 5 bases and J 7 bases, leaving 14 bases between the germline ends. The germline CDR1 and CDR2 sequences are SGHTA and FQGNSA. The CDR3 DNA sequence: TGTGCCAGCAGCCCATCTCAGGGGTTTGGCTACACCTTC. It encodes CASSPSQGFGYTF.

In its sample, this clone was seen many times. The chain carries TRBV6-5 and TRBJ2-7; 10 bases fit TRBD2. V lost 2 bases and J lost 7; bases outside the gene matches: 5. Germline V gene data show CDR1 as MNHEY and CDR2 as SVGAGI. The CDR3 runs 14 residues. This CDR3 is CASSYLAGAGEQYV. Written as DNA, the CDR3 is TGTGCCAGCAGTTACCTAGCGGGAGCGGGTGAGCAGTACGTC.

A few counts support this clone. The chain is built from TRBV7-3 and TRBJ2-3; a weak D match, TRBD2 (7 bases). This CDR3 contains 15 residues. CDR1 and CDR2 (germline): SGHTA, FQGTGA. Between the trimmed V and J ends, which lost 6 bases and 3 bases, there was a span of 16 bases. CDR3: CASSATGGKTDTQYF. CDR3 sequence (DNA): TGTGCCAGCAGTGCCACGGGGGGCAAGACAGATACGCAGTATTTT.

The chain carries TRBV9 and TRBJ2-5, with 7 bases matching TRBD1. The CDR3 sequence is 13 residues long. V shed 5 bases, J shed 4 bases, and the junction held 5 bases outside the gene matches. The germline V gene encodes CDR1 SGDLS and CDR2 YYNGEE. The CDR3 DNA sequence: TGTGCCAGCAGGGACAGGACCAGAGAGACCCAGTACTTC. It is translated as CASRDRTRETQYF.

This clone was seen many times. The CDR3 DNA reads as TGCGCCAGCAGCCAAGGAGGAGACCCATGGCGCGAACTGTTTTTT. This gives the protein CASSQGGDPWRELFF. The chain employs TRBV4-3 and TRBJ1-4; D ambiguous. The CDR3 extends over 15 amino acids. The V gene lost 1 base and the J gene lost 12 bases, with 18 bases spanning the gap. CDR1 and CDR2 from the germline V gene are LGHNA and YSLEER.

Many counts were recorded for this clone. This chain joins TRBV4-1 and TRBJ2-3; TRBD2 matches at 13 bases. V shed 1 base and J 4 bases; nucleotides not matched to a gene: 8. The CDR3 has 18 residues. CDR1 is MGHRA, CDR2 YSYEKL, per germline. CDR3 protein: CASSQADIGLAGADTQYF. CDR3 sequence (DNA): TGCGCCAGCAGCCAAGCAGATATAGGACTAGCGGGGGCAGATACGCAGTATTTT.

This clone was recorded at least ten times. The chain is built from TRBV7-9 and TRBJ2-2, with D hard to call. This CDR3 has 14 residues. Trimming removed 1 base from V and 2 bases from J, with 5 bases in between. CDR1 is SEHNR and CDR2 is FQNEAQ in the germline V gene (reference sequence). CDR3 nucleotide sequence: TGTGCCAGCAGCTTAGGTAGTAACACCGGGGAGCTGTTTTTT. It is translated as CASSLGSNTGELFF.

This clone was seen ten or more times. The rearrangement joins TRBV4-3 to TRBJ2-2; a weak D match, TRBD2 (6 bases). The CDR3 length is 17 residues. Germline lookup yields CDR1 LGHNA and CDR2 YSLEER. Trimming removed 0 bases from V and 4 bases from J, with 15 bases in between. The CDR3 coding sequence is TGCGCCAGCAGCCAAGAAATGGGGGGTTTGGTCACCGGGGAGCTGTTTTTT. As protein: CASSQEMGGLVTGELFF.

This clone appeared many times. J is TRBJ1-4 and V is TRBV5-6, with D possibly TRBD1 on 5 matching bases. With 1 base removed from V and 0 bases from J, the gap between germline ends came to 10 bases. Germline V CDR1 and CDR2: SGHDT, YYEEEE. This CDR3 has 16 residues. The CDR3 protein is CASSLSGLATNEKLFF. Written as DNA, the CDR3 is TGTGCCAGCAGCTTGTCAGGGCTTGCAACTAATGAAAAACTGTTTTTT.

The table lists this clone with many counts. The gene calls are TRBV18 and TRBJ2-2, with TRBD2 matching 9 bases. The CDR3 length is 16 residues. The germline V gene encodes CDR1 KGHSH and CDR2 LQKENI. Unmatched junction bases numbered 8, after V lost 4 bases and J lost 5 bases. The CDR3 loop reads CASSLFLAGRTGELFF. The CDR3 DNA sequence: TGTGCCAGCTCACTATTCCTAGCGGGGAGGACCGGGGAGCTGTTTTTT.

In this sample, this clone turned up many times. In DNA form, the CDR3 reads TGTGCCAGCAGCTCGGGGAATGATTTTGGTCAGCCCCAGCATTTT. It encodes CASSSGNDFGQPQHF. The chain couples TRBV7-9 to TRBJ1-5, with D unclear. This CDR3 is built from 15 residues. CDR1 and CDR2 from the germline V gene are SEHNR and FQNEAQ (reference sequence). The V end was cut by 4 bases, the J end by 6 bases, with 16 bases between.

This clone has at least ten counts. The V gene is TRBV11-3, the J gene TRBJ2-3; the match to TRBD1 covers 8 bases. Germline values: CDR1 SGHNT, CDR2 YENEEA. The junction had 10 bases not matched to a gene; V was cut back by 5 bases and J by 3 bases. This CDR3 comprises 16 residues. The chain's CDR3 is CASSTPQGARTDTQYF. The CDR3 DNA reads as TGTGCCAGCAGCACCCCTCAGGGGGCAAGGACAGATACGCAGTATTTT. The full variable domain, its missing parts supplied by reference TRBV11-3 and TRBJ2-3, is EAGVVQSPRYKIIEKKQPVAFWCNPISGHNTLYWYLQNLGQGPELLIRYENEEAVDDSQLPKDRFSAERLKGVDSTLKIQPAELGDSAVYLCASSTPQGARTDTQYFGPGTRLTVL.